The entry below describes one T cell receptor (beta chain). Its specificity is not known. TCRdb keeps only in-frame clones here, not all; method: immunoSEQ multiplex PCR. The profile shows around 32,000 clones, about four fifths of them singletons. Time point defined: week 35, safety follow-up. A single vaccine dose contained 300 ug of mutant IDH1 20-mer peptide, and topical imiquimod was used with it. This specimen comes from a study of a mutant IDH1 vaccine in newly diagnosed glioma. In the study overall: Treated patients comprised approximately 60% males and about 40% females, mean age roughly 37 years. Radiotherapy, temozolomide, or both had been given previously, and both were given to most.

Study-wide results and limits: Pseudoprogression apparently tracked independently of changes in top peripheral T cell clonotypes.

The material sequenced was PBMCs, taken from a glioma patient whose treatment included an IDH1 peptide vaccine. The receptor's source is a man aged 35-49 years with glioma. Some clones in this sample may be carry-over from other donors' samples.

As DNA, the CDR3 is TGTGCCAGTAGTATAGACCCCGGAGATAATGAAAAACTGTTTTTT. It specifies CASSIDPGDNEKLFF. The rearrangement joins TRBV19 to TRBJ1-4; no definite D call. Germline CDR1 LNHDA, CDR2 SQIVND (reference sequence). This CDR3 has 15 residues. The V end was cut by 0 bases, the J end by 4 bases, with 9 bases between.